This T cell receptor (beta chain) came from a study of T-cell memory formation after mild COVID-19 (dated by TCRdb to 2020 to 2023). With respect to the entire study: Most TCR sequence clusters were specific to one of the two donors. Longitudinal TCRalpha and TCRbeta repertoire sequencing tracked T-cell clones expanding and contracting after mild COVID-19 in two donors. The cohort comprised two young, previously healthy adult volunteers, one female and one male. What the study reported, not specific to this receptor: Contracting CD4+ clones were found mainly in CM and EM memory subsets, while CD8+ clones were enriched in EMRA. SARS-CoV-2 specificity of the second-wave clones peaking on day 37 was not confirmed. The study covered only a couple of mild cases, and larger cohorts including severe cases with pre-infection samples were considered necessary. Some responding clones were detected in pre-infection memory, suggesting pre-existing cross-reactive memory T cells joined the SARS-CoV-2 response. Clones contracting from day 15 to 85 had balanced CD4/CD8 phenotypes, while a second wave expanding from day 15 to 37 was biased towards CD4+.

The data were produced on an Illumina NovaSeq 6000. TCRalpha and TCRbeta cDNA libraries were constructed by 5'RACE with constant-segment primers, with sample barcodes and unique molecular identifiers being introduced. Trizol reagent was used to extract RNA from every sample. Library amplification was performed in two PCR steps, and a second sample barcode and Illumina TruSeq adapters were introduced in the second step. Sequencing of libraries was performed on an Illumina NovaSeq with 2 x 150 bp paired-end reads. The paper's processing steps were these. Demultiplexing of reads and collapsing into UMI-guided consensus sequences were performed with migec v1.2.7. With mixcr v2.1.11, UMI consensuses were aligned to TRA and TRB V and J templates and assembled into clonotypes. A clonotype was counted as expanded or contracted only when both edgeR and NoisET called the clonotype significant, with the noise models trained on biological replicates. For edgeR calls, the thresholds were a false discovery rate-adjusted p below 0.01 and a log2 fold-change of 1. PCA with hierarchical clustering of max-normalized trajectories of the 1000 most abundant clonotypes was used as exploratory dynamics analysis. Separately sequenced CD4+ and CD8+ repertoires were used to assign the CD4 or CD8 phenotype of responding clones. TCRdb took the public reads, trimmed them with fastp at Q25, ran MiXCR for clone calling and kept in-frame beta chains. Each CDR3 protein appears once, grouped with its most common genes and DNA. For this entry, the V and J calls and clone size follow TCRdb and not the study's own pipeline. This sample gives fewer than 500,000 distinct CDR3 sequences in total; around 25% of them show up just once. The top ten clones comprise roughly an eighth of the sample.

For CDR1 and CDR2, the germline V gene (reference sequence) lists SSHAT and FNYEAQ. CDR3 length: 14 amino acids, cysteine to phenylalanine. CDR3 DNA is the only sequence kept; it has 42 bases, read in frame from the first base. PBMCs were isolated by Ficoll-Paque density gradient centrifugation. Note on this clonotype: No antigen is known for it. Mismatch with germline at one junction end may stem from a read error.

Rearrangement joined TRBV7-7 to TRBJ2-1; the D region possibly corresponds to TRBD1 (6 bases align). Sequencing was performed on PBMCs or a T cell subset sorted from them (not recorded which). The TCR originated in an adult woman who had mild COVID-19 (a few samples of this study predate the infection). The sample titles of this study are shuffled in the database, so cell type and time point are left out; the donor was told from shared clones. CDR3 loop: CASSLGTPGDEQFF. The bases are TGTGCTAGCAGCCTCGGGACACCAGGCGATGAGCAGTTCTTC. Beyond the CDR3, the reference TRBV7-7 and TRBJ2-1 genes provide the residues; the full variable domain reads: GAGVSQSPRYKVTKRGQDVTLRCDPISSHATLYWYQQALGQGPEFLTYFNYEAQPDKSGLPSDRFSAERPEGSISTLTIQRTEQRDSAMYRCASSLGTPGDEQFFGPGTRLTVL.